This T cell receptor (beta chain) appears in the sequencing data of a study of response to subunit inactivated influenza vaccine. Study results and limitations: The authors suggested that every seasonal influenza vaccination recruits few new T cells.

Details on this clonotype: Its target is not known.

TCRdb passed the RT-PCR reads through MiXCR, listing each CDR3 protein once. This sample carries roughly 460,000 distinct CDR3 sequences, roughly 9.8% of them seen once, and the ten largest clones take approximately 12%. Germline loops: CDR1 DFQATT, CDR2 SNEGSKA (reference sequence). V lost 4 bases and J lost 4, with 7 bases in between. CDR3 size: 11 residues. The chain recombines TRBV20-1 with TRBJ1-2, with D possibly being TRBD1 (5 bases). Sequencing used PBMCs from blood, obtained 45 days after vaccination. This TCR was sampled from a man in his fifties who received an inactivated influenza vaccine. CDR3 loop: CSAKQVYGYTF. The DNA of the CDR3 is TGCAGTGCTAAACAGGTCTATGGCTACACCTTC.